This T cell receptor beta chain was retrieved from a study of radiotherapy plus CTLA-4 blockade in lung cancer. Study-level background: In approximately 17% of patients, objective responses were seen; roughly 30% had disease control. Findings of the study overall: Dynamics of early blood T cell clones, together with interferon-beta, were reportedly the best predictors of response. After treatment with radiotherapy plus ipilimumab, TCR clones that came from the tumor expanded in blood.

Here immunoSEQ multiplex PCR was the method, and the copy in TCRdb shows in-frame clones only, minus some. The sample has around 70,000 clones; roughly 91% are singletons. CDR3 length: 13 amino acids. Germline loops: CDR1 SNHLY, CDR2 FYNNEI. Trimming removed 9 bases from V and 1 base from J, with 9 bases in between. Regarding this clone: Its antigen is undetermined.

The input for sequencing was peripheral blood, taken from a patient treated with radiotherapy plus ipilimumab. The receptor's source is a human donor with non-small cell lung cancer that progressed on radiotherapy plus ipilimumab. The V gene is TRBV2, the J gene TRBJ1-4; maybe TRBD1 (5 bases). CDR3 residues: CASCRETNEKLFF. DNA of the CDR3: TGTGCCAGTTGCAGGGAAACTAATGAAAAACTGTTTTTT.